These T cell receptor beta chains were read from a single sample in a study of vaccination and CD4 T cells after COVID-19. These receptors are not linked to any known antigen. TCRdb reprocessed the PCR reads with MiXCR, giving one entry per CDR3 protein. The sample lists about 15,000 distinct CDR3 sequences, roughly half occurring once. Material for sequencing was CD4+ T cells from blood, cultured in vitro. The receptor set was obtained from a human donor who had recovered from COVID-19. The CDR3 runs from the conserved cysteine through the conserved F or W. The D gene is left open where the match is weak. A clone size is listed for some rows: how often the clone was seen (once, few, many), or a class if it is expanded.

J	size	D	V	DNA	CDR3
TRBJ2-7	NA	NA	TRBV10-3	TGTGCCGTTTCTGCAGGCTCCTACGAGCAGTACTTC	CAVSAGSYEQYF
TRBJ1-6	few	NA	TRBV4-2	TGTGCCAGCAGCCAAGCTTATAAGGACAGCAATTCACCCCTCCACTTT	CASSQAYKDSNSPLHF
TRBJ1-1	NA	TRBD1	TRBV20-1	TGCAGTGCTCCCCCGCCGGGACAGCAAGCTTTCTTT	CSAPPPGQQAFF
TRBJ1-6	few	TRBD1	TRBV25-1	TGTGCCAGCAGTGACGGGGACAGGTTTGGTGCACCCCTCCACTTT	CASSDGDRFGAPLHF
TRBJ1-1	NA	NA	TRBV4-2	TGTGCCAGCAGCCAAAGGGTGAGGCTTACTTTTATGAACACTGAAGCTTTCTTT	CASSQRVRLTFMNTEAFF
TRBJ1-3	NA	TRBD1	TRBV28	TGTGCCAGCAGTTTCGGACAGGGTCGAAACACCATATATTTT	CASSFGQGRNTIYF
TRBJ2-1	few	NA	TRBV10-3	TGTGCCATCAGGGGGGGAGTTCCATACGATGAGCAGTTCTTC	CAIRGGVPYDEQFF
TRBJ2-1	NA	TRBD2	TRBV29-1	TGCAGCGTTGAACAAGCGGGGGGGATGTACAATGAGCAGTTCTTC	CSVEQAGGMYNEQFF
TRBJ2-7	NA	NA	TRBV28	TGTGCCAGCAGTTTCCACTTAGAGGGGACCGTTACCTACGAGCAGTACTTC	CASSFHLEGTVTYEQYF
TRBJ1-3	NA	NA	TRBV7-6	TGTGCCAGCAGACCAGGGTACGGAAACACCATATATTTT	CASRPGYGNTIYF
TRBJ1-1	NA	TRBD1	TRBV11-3	TGTGCCAGCAGCCCTCGGGACAGGGGAAACACTGAAGCTTTCTTT	CASSPRDRGNTEAFF
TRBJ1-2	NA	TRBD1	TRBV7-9	TGTGCCAGCAGCTTCGCCCATACAGGGGGAGGGCATGGCTACACCTTC	CASSFAHTGGGHGYTF
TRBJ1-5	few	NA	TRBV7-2	TGTGCCAGCAGCTTGACAGGTGCAAACAATCAGCCCCAGCATTTT	CASSLTGANNQPQHF
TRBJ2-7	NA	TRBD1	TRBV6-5	TGTGCCAGCAGTTACACGGGACAGGGGCAACTCGAGCAGTACTTC	CASSYTGQGQLEQYF
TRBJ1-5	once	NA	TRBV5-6	TGTGCCAGCAGCTTATTGGGGGCGAGCAATCAGCCCCAGCATTTT	CASSLLGASNQPQHF
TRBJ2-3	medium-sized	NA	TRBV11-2	TGTGCCAGCAGCTCCCCGGGACTTAGCACAGATACGCAGTATTTT	CASSSPGLSTDTQYF